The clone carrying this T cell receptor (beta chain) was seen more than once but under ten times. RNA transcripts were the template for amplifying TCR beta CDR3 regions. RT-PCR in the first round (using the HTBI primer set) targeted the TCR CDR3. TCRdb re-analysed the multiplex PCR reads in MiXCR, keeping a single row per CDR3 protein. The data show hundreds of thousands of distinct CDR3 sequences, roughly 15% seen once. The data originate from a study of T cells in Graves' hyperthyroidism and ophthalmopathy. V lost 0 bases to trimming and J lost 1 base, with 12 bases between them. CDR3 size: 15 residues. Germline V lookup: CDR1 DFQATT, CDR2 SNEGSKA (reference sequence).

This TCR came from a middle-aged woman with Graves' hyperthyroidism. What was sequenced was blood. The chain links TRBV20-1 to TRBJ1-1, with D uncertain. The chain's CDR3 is CSAREHLPQNTEAFF. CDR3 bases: TGCAGTGCTAGAGAGCACCTCCCCCAGAACACTGAAGCTTTCTTT.